These 7 T cell receptor beta chains originate from one sample sequenced in a study of cytomegalovirus exposure and HLA in healthy donors. Primers: 60 Vbeta forward and 13 Jbeta reverse. The data were produced by immunoSEQ multiplex PCR, yet TCRdb's version contains in-frame clones alone and is incomplete. The sample yields around 200,000 clones, 80% to 85% seen once. Sequenced material: PBMCs. Receptors originate from a man in his fifties in good health and CMV-seronegative.

The chain couples TRBV6-5 to TRBJ1-1; D ambiguous. Per germline, CDR1 MNHEY and CDR2 SVGAGI. V lost 5 bases to trimming and J lost 0 bases, with 13 bases between them. This CDR3 contains 15 residues. This CDR3 reads CASSTESLMNTEAFF. In DNA form, the CDR3 reads TGTGCCAGCAGTACTGAGAGCTTGATGAACACTGAAGCTTTCTTT.

This chain joins TRBV6-1 and TRBJ2-2; 8 bases match TRBD1. V gave up 9 bases and J gave up 3 bases; unmatched junction bases: 9. This CDR3 has 15 amino acids. The germline V gene has CDR1 MNHNS and CDR2 SASEGT. CDR3 residues: CASKDRDLYTGELFF. For the CDR3, the DNA is TGTGCCAGTAAGGACAGGGACCTTTACACCGGGGAGCTGTTTTTT.

The V gene is TRBV10-3, the J gene TRBJ1-4, with D unresolved. Trimming stripped 6 bases from V and 3 bases from J, with 14 bases between. Germline-derived CDR1 and CDR2 are ENHRY and SYGVKD. The CDR3 runs 15 residues. CDR3: CAISGEIGSNEKLFF. The CDR3, as DNA: TGTGCCATCAGCGGGGAAATTGGGTCTAATGAAAAACTGTTTTTT.

This clone was found a few times. The DNA of the CDR3 is TGTGCCAGCTCACAAAGGGGCGACTATGGCTACACCTTC. Translated, it gives CASSQRGDYGYTF. The chain uses TRBV18 and TRBJ1-2; possible D gene TRBD1, 5 bases. In germline, CDR1 is KGHSH, CDR2 LQKENI. The CDR3 is 13 amino acids. The V end lost 4 bases, the J end lost 3 bases, and 9 bases lay between the germline ends.

This chain connects TRBV11-2 to TRBJ2-2, with D unclear. In germline, CDR1 is SGHAT, CDR2 FQNNGV. This CDR3 has 14 amino acids. The ends were cut back, 6 bases at V and 6 bases at J, with 14 bases in the middle. The CDR3 DNA follows: TGTGCCAGCAGAAAACTCTCCTCCCCCGGGGAGCTGTTTTTT. Protein: CASRKLSSPGELFF.

The J gene is TRBJ1-2, the V gene TRBV28; TRBD1 is a possible D gene (5 bases). The V gene's germline CDR1 is MDHEN and CDR2 SYDVKM. Trimming stripped 5 bases from V and 2 bases from J, with 12 bases between. The CDR3 has 14 residues. The CDR3 bases are TGTGCCAGCAGTGGGGGGGACCGGAACTATGGCTACACCTTC. As protein: CASSGGDRNYGYTF.

J is TRBJ2-7 and V is TRBV20-1; D ambiguous. The CDR3 covers 11 residues. The germline V and J ends were trimmed by 0 bases and 7 bases, with 7 bases remaining between them. Looked up from germline, CDR1 is DFQATT and CDR2 is SNEGSKA (reference sequence). The DNA of the CDR3 is TGCAGTGCTAGAGACCCCATGGAGCAGTACTTC. It translates to CSARDPMEQYF.